This TCR beta chain is drawn from a study of T cells after somatic rescue of genetic block. CDR3 length: 18 amino acids. V lost 4 bases to trimming and J lost 1 base; unmatched junction nucleotides: 9. Per germline, CDR1 SEHNR and CDR2 FQNEAQ (reference sequence). Profiled with immunoSEQ multiplex PCR; TCRdb holds only in-frame clones, not every one. The data hold 65,000 to 70,000 clones, with 85% to 95% observed a single time. J is TRBJ2-7 and V is TRBV7-9; 14 bases match TRBD2. The sequence came from a man in his forties. Specimen: peripheral blood mononuclear cells (PBMCs). The CDR3 sequence is CASSSTSGRAVGSYEQYF. The CDR3 DNA sequence: TGTGCCAGCAGCTCGACTAGCGGGAGGGCCGTGGGGTCCTACGAGCAGTACTTC.